These 21 T cell receptor beta chains came from one sample sequenced in a study of tumor and adjacent non-tumor tissue in lung cancer. This sample's RNA came from whole unsorted tissue. A modified ARM-PCR protocol with three rounds of nested PCR amplified TCRbeta. Each CDR3 protein is one row after TCRdb ran MiXCR on the multiplex PCR reads. The repertoire holds 75,000 to 100,000 distinct CDR3 sequences, with about 70% as singletons. The sequencing sample was made of lung tumor tissue. All receptors come from a man in his fifties or sixties with non-small cell lung cancer.

Note on this clonotype: Given a much more abundant clone one base away, this may be a read error. The gene calls are TRBV28 and TRBJ1-5; tentative D call: TRBD1 (6 bases). V lost 10 bases to trimming and J lost 2 bases, with 18 bases between them. The CDR3 extends over 15 amino acids. Germline CDR1 reads MDHEN; CDR2 reads SYDVKM. CDR3 in amino acids: CATTRTEVGNQPQHF. In nucleotides, the CDR3 is TGTGCCACGACCCGGACAGAAGTAGGCAATCAGCCCCAGCATTTT.

Comments on this clonotype: Sequence at one end of the junction differs from germline and may be a read error. The chain uses TRBV4-2 and TRBJ1-4; D remains ambiguous. CDR1 and CDR2 from the germline V gene are LGHNA and YNFKEQ. CDR3 length: 15 residues. The CDR3 region has the DNA TGTACCAGCAGCCAAGATGGGCGGGGTAGTGAAAAACTGTTTTTT. This translates into CTSSQDGRGSEKLFF.

Points on this clonotype: The CDR3 ends on some other residue instead of the conserved phenylalanine or tryptophan, so this is likely a read error. This chain joins TRBV11-2 and TRBJ2-1; 8 nucleotides match TRBD2. Germline V gene sequence: CDR1 SGHAT, CDR2 FQNNGV. The length of the CDR3 is 15 residues. The trim removed 3 bases at V and 8 bases at J, leaving 9 bases unmatched. CDR3 nucleotides: TGTGCCAGCAGCTTCGGACTAGCTCTGTACGATGAGCAGTTCCTC. Translation gives CASSFGLALYDEQFL.

This chain connects TRBV12-3 or TRBV12-4 to TRBJ1-1, with D possibly TRBD1 on 6 matching bases. There are 15 residues in the CDR3. V shed 6 bases and J shed 9 bases, with 23 bases lying between them. The CDR3 nucleotides read TGTGCCAGCAGGCACAACAGGGTCCAGGGAACTAAAGCTTTCTTT. Translated, it gives CASRHNRVQGTKAFF.

The J gene is TRBJ1-5, the V gene TRBV6-1; the match to TRBD1 covers 7 bases. This CDR3 contains 17 residues. Germline V CDR1 and CDR2: MNHNS, SASEGT. The V and J ends lost 4 bases and 12 bases, in that order; junction bases with no gene match: 21. The CDR3 DNA reads TGTGCCAGCAGTGTCAGCTTACGGACAGGTGGAGCGGGACTCCAGCATTTT. It specifies CASSVSLRTGGAGLQHF.

The chain is built from TRBV6-1 and TRBJ2-1, with 10 bases identical to TRBD1. The CDR3 is 15 amino acids. Germline CDR1 reads MNHNS; CDR2 reads SASEGT. CDR3 loop: CSSSGGTGESNEQFF. The CDR3 region has the DNA TGTTCAAGCAGTGGGGGGACAGGGGAATCCAATGAGCAGTTCTTC.

This clonotype was counted between two and nine times. The V and J genes are TRBV2 and TRBJ2-6, with 9 bases that match TRBD2. This CDR3 spans 17 amino acids. The V segment lost 4 bases and the J segment 0 bases; nucleotides outside the gene matches: 4. CDR1 is SNHLY, CDR2 FYNNEI, per germline. For the CDR3, the DNA is TGTGCCAGCAGTGTGCTAGCGGGGTCCTCTGGGGCCAACGTCCTGACTTTC. Amino acids: CASSVLAGSSGANVLTF.

A few counts support this clonotype. The chain recombines TRBV29-1 with TRBJ2-5; TRBD2 agrees at 7 bases. V lost 5 bases and J lost 4; bases outside the gene matches: 4. Germline V gene lookup returns CDR1 SQVTM and CDR2 ANQGSEA. The length of the CDR3 is 12 residues. The CDR3 DNA sequence: TGCAGCGTTATCGCTAGCGGAGAGACCCAGTACTTC. Translated, it gives CSVIASGETQYF.

Comments on this clonotype: One junction end does not reproduce the germline sequence, and a read error may be involved. The CDR3 DNA sequence: TGCAGCACCGGACTCAGCTCAGAGACCAAGTACTTC. Translating gives CSTGLSSETKYF. The chain recombines TRBV29-1 with TRBJ2-5, with D tentatively TRBD2 (5 bases). There are 12 residues in the CDR3. Germline CDR1 and CDR2: SQVTM and ANQGSEA. The whole variable domain, filled in from reference TRBV29-1 and TRBJ2-5, reads SAVISQKPSRDICQRGTSLTIQCQVDSQVTMMFWYRQQPGQSLTLIATANQGSEATYESGFVIDKFPISRPNLTFSTLTVSNMSPEDSSIYLCSTGLSSETKYFGPGTRLLVL.

This clonotype was detected once. A clone one base away is much larger, so this may be a read error. The CDR3: CSVVAGVHEQIF. The CDR3 DNA reads TGCAGCGTTGTAGCGGGAGTGCATGAGCAGATCTTC. The gene calls are TRBV29-1 and TRBJ2-1; 9 bases are shared with TRBD2. In germline, CDR1 is SQVTM, CDR2 ANQGSEA. The length of the CDR3 is 12 residues.

By share, this clonotype counts as medium-sized. CDR3 protein: CASSSRTENYNSPLHF. The CDR3 DNA reads TGTGCCAGCAGCTCACGGACAGAAAACTATAATTCACCCCTCCACTTT. The chain combines TRBV11-3 with TRBJ1-6; a possible D gene is TRBD1 (6 bases). Germline V CDR1 and CDR2: SGHNT, YENEEA. V was pared by 4 bases and J by 3 bases, with 13 bases between. The CDR3 is 16 amino acids.

On this clonotype: One junction end disagrees with the germline gene, perhaps due to a read error. The genes are TRBV5-1 and TRBJ2-5; D call uncertain. Germline V gene data show CDR1 as SGHRS and CDR2 as YFSETQ. The CDR3 spans 16 residues. The CDR3 DNA sequence: TGCTCCAGCAGCTTGGGTTCGTTGGGGAAGCAAGAGACCCAGTACTTC. Protein sequence: CSSSLGSLGKQETQYF.

This clonotype was observed many times. The genes are TRBV28 and TRBJ1-1; D is possibly TRBD1 (5 bases). CDR3 size: 14 residues. Germline assignment: CDR1 MDHEN and CDR2 SYDVKM. Trimming removed 10 bases from V and 1 base from J, with 16 bases in between. The CDR3 sequence is CATQFGGKNTEAFF. The DNA of the CDR3 is TGTGCCACCCAGTTTGGGGGAAAGAACACTGAAGCTTTCTTT. The full variable domain, its missing parts supplied by reference TRBV28 and TRBJ1-1, is DVKVTQSSRYLVKRTGEKVFLECVQDMDHENMFWYRQDPGLGLRLIYFSYDVKMKEKGDIPEGYSVSREKKERFSLILESASTNQTSMYLCATQFGGKNTEAFFGQGTRLTVV.

About this clonotype: One end of the junction does not line up with germline, which may come from a read error. The rearrangement links TRBV7-9 to TRBJ2-3, with D perhaps TRBD1 or TRBD2 (5 bases each). The CDR3 is 13 amino acids. Germline CDR1 and CDR2: SEHNR and FQNEAQ (reference sequence). CDR3: CAYMRGLTETQYF. CDR3 sequence (DNA): TGTGCCTACATGAGGGGCCTCACAGAAACGCAGTATTTT.

Comment on this clonotype: A much larger clone lies a single base off, so this may be a read error. The chain has TRBV5-1 and TRBJ2-5, with 10 bases aligning to TRBD2. This CDR3 is 14 amino acids long. V shed 3 bases, J shed 5 bases, and the junction held 4 bases outside the gene matches. Germline V gives CDR1 SGHRS, CDR2 YFSETQ. The CDR3 nucleotides are TGCGCCAGCAGCTGGACTAGCGGTTCGGAGACCCAGTACTTC. This sequence encodes CASSWTSGSETQYF.

The sample holds one count of this clonotype. The chain links TRBV10-2 to TRBJ2-3; TRBD2 matches at 8 bases. The V segment lost 8 bases and the J segment 5 bases; nucleotides outside the gene matches: 9. CDR3 length: 14 residues. Germline V CDR1 and CDR2: WSHSY, SAAADI. Written as DNA, the CDR3 is TGCGCCAGCCGACTAGCGCGAGTTGGAGATACGCAGTATTTT. This encodes CASRLARVGDTQYF.

This clonotype showed up many times. This chain links TRBV12-3 or TRBV12-4 with TRBJ1-3; TRBD1 is a possible D gene (5 bases). Trimming pared 0 bases from V and 5 bases from J, leaving 17 bases between. CDR3 size: 17 residues. The CDR3 loop reads CASSLAGTPQKRNTIYF. CDR3 coding DNA: TGTGCCAGCAGTTTAGCGGGGACGCCCCAAAAGAGAAACACCATATATTTT.

This clonotype was counted once. The junction does not match germline at one end; this may be a read error. This chain joins TRBV6-1 and TRBJ2-4; D is unresolved. Germline V lookup: CDR1 MNHNS, CDR2 SASEGT. This CDR3 is built from 13 residues. The CDR3, as DNA: TGTCCCAGTACCCGGGTAGCCAAAAACATTCAGTACTTC. It codes for CPSTRVAKNIQYF.

As concerns this clonotype: Its ends do not fully match the called genes, so a read error is possible. This chain uses TRBV11-2 with TRBJ2-6, with D perhaps being TRBD1 or TRBD2 (5 bases each). From germline, CDR1 is SGHAT and CDR2 FQNNGV. There are 14 residues in the CDR3. The CDR3 region is CASTTGPGAKVLTF. The CDR3 DNA reads as TGTGCCAGCACCACGGGACCTGGGGCCAAAGTCCTGACTTTC.

A note on this clonotype: Sequence at one end of the junction differs from germline and may be a read error. This chain joins TRBV4-2 and TRBJ1-4; 10 positions match TRBD1. The CDR3 is 17 amino acids. The V gene's germline CDR1 is LGHNA and CDR2 YNFKEQ. The CDR3 DNA sequence: TGTGCCAGTAGCCAAGATTGGGGCGGGACAGGGGAAGAAAAACAGTTTTTT. This sequence encodes CASSQDWGGTGEEKQFF.

In regard to this clonotype: A much bigger clone sits one base away, suggesting this may be a read error. The chain links TRBV6-1 to TRBJ1-2; 11 bases are shared with TRBD1. Germline V gene lookup returns CDR1 MNHNS and CDR2 SASEGT. Trimming cost V 8 bases and J 0 bases; bases outside gene matches: 5. The CDR3 contains 15 residues. The CDR3 region is CASCGTGGANYGYTF. The CDR3 region has the DNA TGTGCCAGCTGCGGGACAGGGGGAGCTAACTATGGCTACACCTTC.